This TCR beta chain emerged from a study of shared clonotypes between healthy human individuals. About the study: The plates for each donor numbered three CD4 naive, three CD4 memory, two CD8 naive and one CD8 memory.

The V gene's germline CDR1 is KGHSH and CDR2 LQKENI. The CDR3 spans 15 residues. Trimming removed 1 base at V and 3 bases at J, with 10 bases between. In the case of this clone: Antigen unknown.

Broader study findings: Non-shared clonotypes had lower generation probabilities than those shared by all four donors. When naive CD4 clonotypes were compared across several donors, 5% to 5.5% were shared.

Using immunoSEQ multiplex PCR, the repertoire was profiled, and TCRdb retains in-frame clones only, with some absent. Counted here are 2 million to 3 million clones, approximately 94% occurring once; the ten biggest clones make up approximately 0.36%. Source material: naive CD4+ T cells from PBMCs. Stated subset: CD45RA+ positively selected. The sequence was obtained from a man between 18 and 29 years old in good health. Some clones in this sample may be carry-over from other donors' samples. The chain links TRBV18 to TRBJ1-5; the D gene is possibly TRBD1 (6 bases). CDR3 nucleotides: TGTGCCAGCTCACCACAGGGGGGCTACAATCAGCCCCAGCATTTT. Translating it yields CASSPQGGYNQPQHF.